The 13 T cell receptor beta chains below were found in one sample sequenced in a study of shared T cell receptors in the human thymus. Using immunoSEQ multiplex PCR, the repertoire was profiled, and TCRdb retains in-frame clones only, with some absent. The data contain more than 550,000 clones, more than 75% of them singletons. These sequences were also reported in another study, on human thymus T cells.

The sequenced sample was thymocytes. The receptors shown here come from a boy younger than two with a congenital heart defect.

V is TRBV5-1 and J is TRBJ2-5, with a possible D match to TRBD1 (7 bases). Trimming stripped 10 bases from V and 4 bases from J, with 17 bases between. Germline-derived CDR1 and CDR2 are SGHRS and YFSETQ. This CDR3 has 13 residues. The CDR3 loop is CAQGGGRGETQYF. The CDR3 DNA sequence: TGCGCCCAAGGAGGGGGCAGGGGAGAGACCCAGTACTTC.

This sequence joins TRBV20-1 and TRBJ2-3, with D unresolved. Per the germline V gene, CDR1 is DFQATT and CDR2 is SNEGSKA (reference sequence). CDR3 length: 11 residues. V lost 6 bases, J lost 3 bases, and 7 bases lay in between. CDR3 in amino acids: CSALRTDTQYF. CDR3 bases: TGCAGTGCCCTGCGGACAGATACGCAGTATTTT.

The rearrangement links TRBV18 to TRBJ2-7; 7 bases match TRBD1. The trim removed 3 bases at V and 3 bases at J, leaving 11 bases unmatched. The germline V gene has CDR1 KGHSH and CDR2 LQKENI. CDR3 length: 16 residues. CDR3 region: CASSPAIAGGNYEQYF. In nucleotides, the CDR3 is TGTGCCAGCTCACCGGCGATAGCAGGGGGTAACTACGAGCAGTACTTC.

CDR3 nucleotide sequence: TGTGCCAGCAGCTGCATCGGGAGATCGGAATCCGGGGAGCTGTTTTTT. Residues: CASSCIGRSESGELFF. V and J are TRBV13 and TRBJ2-2; D possibly corresponds to TRBD2 (6 bases). V was pared by 4 bases and J by 6 bases, with 18 bases between. Germline V gene sequence: CDR1 PRHDT, CDR2 FYEKMQ (reference sequence). The CDR3 runs 16 residues.

CDR3 bases: TGTGCCAGCAGCCGAGGGAATCCCAGGAGCTCCTACGAGCAGTACTTC. As protein: CASSRGNPRSSYEQYF. The chain is built from TRBV4-2 and TRBJ2-7; D may be TRBD2 (5 bases). V lost 4 bases, J lost 0 bases, and 16 bases lay in between. Germline V lookup: CDR1 LGHNA, CDR2 YNFKEQ. CDR3 length equals 16 residues.

The chain employs TRBV14 and TRBJ1-1; TRBD1 might be the D (5 bases). CDR1 and CDR2 (germline): SGHDN, FVKESK. The CDR3 is 15 residues long. V was shortened by 3 bases and J by 8 bases, with 19 bases between the two germline ends. In DNA form, the CDR3 reads TGTGCCAGCAGCCATGGGGGGTTGACTTTCACGGAAGCTTTCTTT. As protein: CASSHGGLTFTEAFF.

The J gene is TRBJ2-3, the V gene TRBV5-6, with D uncertain. Deletions cut 0 bases from V and 0 bases from J, with 20 bases between. The CDR3 consists of 19 residues. Germline CDR1 and CDR2: SGHDT and YYEEEE. CDR3 region: CASSLDSSWPPGSTDTQYF. As DNA, the CDR3 is TGTGCCAGCAGCTTGGACTCTAGTTGGCCCCCTGGGAGCACAGATACGCAGTATTTT.

The chain employs TRBV5-6 and TRBJ1-5; the D gene is possibly TRBD1 (6 bases). Trimming cost V 4 bases and J 3 bases, with 23 bases left between them. Per germline, CDR1 SGHDT and CDR2 YYEEEE. The CDR3 loop spans 18 amino acids. In DNA, the CDR3 is TGTGCCAGCAGCACCAATACAGGGATGGATATGAACAATCAGCCCCAGCATTTT. It codes for CASSTNTGMDMNNQPQHF.

The CDR3 coding sequence is TGTGCCAGCAGCTGGGACAGCCGCACAGATACGCAGTATTTT. Its translation is CASSWDSRTDTQYF. This chain uses TRBV7-2 with TRBJ2-3; TRBD1 agrees at 7 bases. After removal of 4 bases from V and 1 base from J, the junction contained 2 bases not matched to a gene. The germline V gene has CDR1 SGHTA and CDR2 FQGNSA. The CDR3 length is 14 residues.

The chain links TRBV19 to TRBJ1-2, with TRBD1 as a possible D gene (5 bases). The V and J ends lost 7 bases and 4 bases respectively, with 10 bases between them. The germline CDR1 and CDR2 sequences are LNHDA and SQIVND (reference sequence). This CDR3 is built from 12 residues. The CDR3 loop reads CASTGVPYGYTF. The CDR3 DNA sequence: TGTGCCAGTACGGGGGTTCCCTATGGCTACACCTTC. The full variable domain, with the rest looked up from reference TRBV19 and TRBJ1-2, is DGGITQSPKYLFRKEGQNVTLSCEQNLNHDAMYWYRQDPGQGLRLIYYSQIVNDFQKGDIAEGYSVSREKKESFPLTVTSAQKNPTAFYLCASTGVPYGYTFGSGTRLTVV.

The table lists this clone with a count of one. The chain recombines TRBV28 with TRBJ2-7, with TRBD1 matching over 8 bases. The CDR3 contains 14 residues. V shed 2 bases, J shed 6 bases, and the junction held 6 bases outside the gene matches. Germline loops: CDR1 MDHEN, CDR2 SYDVKM. The CDR3 loop reads CASSLGQGAGEQYF. The DNA for the CDR3 is TGTGCCAGCAGTTTAGGACAGGGAGCTGGCGAGCAGTACTTC. Filled out from reference TRBV28 and TRBJ2-7, the complete variable domain reads DVKVTQSSRYLVKRTGEKVFLECVQDMDHENMFWYRQDPGLGLRLIYFSYDVKMKEKGDIPEGYSVSREKKERFSLILESASTNQTSMYLCASSLGQGAGEQYFGPGTRLTVT.

The V call is TRBV25-1, the J call TRBJ2-1; TRBD1 agrees at 9 bases. CDR3 length equals 15 residues. CDR1 MGHDK and CDR2 SYGVNS come from the germline V gene. V lost 8 bases and J lost 6; bases outside the gene matches: 11. The CDR3 loop reads CASRNRDREPNEQFF. In nucleotides, the CDR3 is TGTGCCAGCCGAAACCGGGACAGGGAACCCAATGAGCAGTTCTTC.

V and J are TRBV6-5 and TRBJ2-1; 7 bases map to TRBD2. Trimming at V came to 6 bases and at J to 6 bases, leaving 14 bases not matched to a gene. The CDR3 has 16 residues. Germline V gives CDR1 MNHEY, CDR2 SVGAGI. CDR3 bases: TGTGCCAGCAGCTACCTAGCGGAGAGGCCCTTCAATGAGCAGTTCTTC. Its protein is CASSYLAERPFNEQFF.